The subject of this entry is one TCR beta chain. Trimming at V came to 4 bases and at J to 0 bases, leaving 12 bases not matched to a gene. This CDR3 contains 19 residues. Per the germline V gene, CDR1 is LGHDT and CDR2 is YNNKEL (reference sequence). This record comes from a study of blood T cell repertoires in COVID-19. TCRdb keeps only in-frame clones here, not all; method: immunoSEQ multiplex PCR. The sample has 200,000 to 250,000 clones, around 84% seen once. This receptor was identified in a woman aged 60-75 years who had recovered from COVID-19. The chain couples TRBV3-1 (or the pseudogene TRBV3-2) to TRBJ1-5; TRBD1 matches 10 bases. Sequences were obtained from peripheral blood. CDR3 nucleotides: TGTGCCAGCAGCCCCGATCCGGGACAGGGGCCATATAGCAATCAGCCCCAGCATTTT. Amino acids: CASSPDPGQGPYSNQPQHF.